Shown below are 19 T cell receptor beta chains from a single sample sequenced in a study of blood T cell repertoires in COVID-19. Sequencing used immunoSEQ multiplex PCR; TCRdb keeps in-frame clones, though not all of them. The sample has about 430,000 clones, 70% to 90% seen once. Specimen: PBMCs or T cells enriched from blood (not recorded which). The receptor set was obtained from a woman aged 18-30 years who had been exposed to COVID-19.

The chain is built from TRBV5-1 and TRBJ1-6; a possible D gene is TRBD1 (5 bases). CDR3 length: 13 amino acids. V was pared by 1 base and J by 11 bases, with 10 bases between. Germline CDR1 reads SGHRS; CDR2 reads YFSETQ. CDR3 coding DNA: TGCGCCAGCAGCTTGACAGGTGGACCACCCCTCCACTTT. Protein product: CASSLTGGPPLHF.

The gene calls are TRBV5-5 and TRBJ2-7, with TRBD1 matching 7 bases. CDR1 and CDR2 (germline): SGHKS, YYEKEE (reference sequence). With 5 bases clipped from V and 4 bases from J, the junction kept 12 bases outside the gene matches. The CDR3 is made up of 15 amino acids. The CDR3 nucleotides read TGTGCCAGCAGTTACGAAGGGCACAGGGGATACGAGCAGTACTTC. This gives the protein CASSYEGHRGYEQYF.

V and J are TRBV18 and TRBJ2-3; 7 bases agree with TRBD1. This CDR3 contains 13 residues. Germline trimming cut 4 bases from V and 4 bases from J; bases unmatched to any gene: 2. CDR1 is KGHSH, CDR2 LQKENI, per germline. CDR3 protein: CASSLTGADTQYF. As DNA, the CDR3 is TGTGCCAGCTCACTAACAGGGGCAGATACGCAGTATTTT.

The rearrangement uses TRBV7-3 and TRBJ2-1; 8 bases map to TRBD2. The trim removed 4 bases at V and 4 bases at J, leaving 12 bases unmatched. CDR1 and CDR2 from the germline V gene are SGHTA and FQGTGA. There are 17 residues in the CDR3. The CDR3 region has the DNA TGTGCCAGCAGCTATACGCCGGGACTAGGAAAATACAATGAGCAGTTCTTC. Its protein is CASSYTPGLGKYNEQFF.

This clone was picked up a small number of times. This sequence joins TRBV28 and TRBJ2-7; 7 bases are shared with TRBD1. V lost 3 bases to trimming and J lost 8 bases; unmatched junction nucleotides: 10. This CDR3 region has 14 residues. From germline, CDR1 is MDHEN and CDR2 SYDVKM. The CDR3 loop is CASSFSWKGQKQYF. CDR3 DNA sequence: TGTGCCAGCAGTTTTTCCTGGAAGGGACAGAAGCAGTACTTC. The full variable domain, with the rest looked up from reference TRBV28 and TRBJ2-7, is DVKVTQSSRYLVKRTGEKVFLECVQDMDHENMFWYRQDPGLGLRLIYFSYDVKMKEKGDIPEGYSVSREKKERFSLILESASTNQTSMYLCASSFSWKGQKQYFGPGTRLTVT.

In this sample, this clone turned up once. CDR3 protein: CASSRGLAGAYNEQFF. The CDR3 nucleotides read TGTGCCAGCAGTCGGGGACTCGCGGGGGCCTACAATGAGCAGTTCTTC. The chain is built from TRBV25-1 and TRBJ2-1; TRBD2 aligns across 7 bases. After removal of 5 bases from V and 2 bases from J, the junction contained 9 bases not matched to a gene. The CDR3 totals 16 residues. Germline CDR1 MGHDK, CDR2 SYGVNS.

This clone was picked up one time. The chain recombines TRBV7-9 with TRBJ2-7, with D maybe TRBD2 (5 bases). In germline, CDR1 is SEHNR, CDR2 FQNEAQ (reference sequence). Trimming pared 5 bases from V and 1 base from J, leaving 12 bases between. The CDR3 length is 14 residues. In DNA, the CDR3 is TGTGCCAGCAGCCGGAGGTCTTCATCCTACGAGCAGTACTTC. Translation gives CASSRRSSSYEQYF.

The chain links TRBV24-1 to TRBJ1-2; 7 bases are a match to TRBD1. The CDR3 runs to 12 residues. CDR1 is KGHDR and CDR2 is SFDVKD in the germline V gene. J lost 7 bases, V lost 7 bases, and 5 bases had no gene match. The CDR3 region is CATSSAGGGYTF. The CDR3 DNA reads TGTGCCACCAGCTCGGCAGGGGGTGGCTACACCTTC.

The genes are TRBV28 and TRBJ2-5; TRBD1 matches at 11 bases. The V gene end was trimmed by 3 bases and the J gene end by 5 bases; junction bases not matched to a gene: 8. The CDR3 totals 16 residues. Per germline, CDR1 MDHEN and CDR2 SYDVKM. The CDR3 DNA reads TGTGCCAGCAGTTTCTGGGACAGGGGGGGGAGGGAGACCCAGTACTTC. Translating gives CASSFWDRGGRETQYF.

J is TRBJ2-3 and V is TRBV2; D perhaps matches TRBD2 (6 bases). The CDR3 runs 15 residues. With 5 bases removed from V and 3 bases from J, the gap between germline ends came to 15 bases. Germline V CDR1 and CDR2: SNHLY, FYNNEI. In nucleotides, the CDR3 is TGTGCCAGCAGTTCCAACGGGGGTGGAACAGATACGCAGTATTTT. Translation gives CASSSNGGGTDTQYF.

In its sample, this clone was seen a few times. This chain connects TRBV7-3 to TRBJ2-7, with 7 bases fitting TRBD1. V dropped 6 bases and J dropped 0; count of bases not matched to a gene: 8. The CDR3 covers 15 residues. Germline V gene data show CDR1 as SGHTA and CDR2 as FQGTGA. The CDR3 here is CASRPTGSGSYEQYF. The CDR3 DNA reads TGTGCCAGCAGGCCGACAGGGAGTGGCTCCTACGAGCAGTACTTC.

This chain connects TRBV30 to TRBJ1-5; TRBD1 might be the D (5 bases). Germline V gene lookup returns CDR1 GTSNPN and CDR2 SVGIG (reference sequence). The CDR3 totals 18 residues. V lost 0 bases to trimming and J lost 4 bases, with 22 bases between them. The CDR3 loop reads CAWSVEMFSGNSNQPQHF. In DNA, the CDR3 is TGTGCCTGGAGTGTTGAGATGTTCTCAGGGAACTCTAATCAGCCCCAGCATTTT.

This clone was detected once. The chain employs TRBV9 and TRBJ2-7, with D maybe TRBD1 (6 bases). The V end lost 0 bases, the J end lost 1 base, and 11 bases lay between the germline ends. The germline V gene has CDR1 SGDLS and CDR2 YYNGEE. The CDR3 sequence is 15 residues long. Here the CDR3 reads CASSVGQDPSYEQYF. The CDR3 DNA reads as TGTGCCAGCAGCGTAGGACAGGACCCTTCCTACGAGCAGTACTTC.

This rearrangement joins TRBV7-9 to TRBJ1-2; D may be TRBD1 (6 bases). V lost 6 bases, J lost 6 bases, and 14 bases lay in between. The germline gives CDR1 SEHNR, CDR2 FQNEAQ (reference sequence). This CDR3 is built from 13 residues. The CDR3 DNA reads TGTGCCAGCAGGCGGCCTACAGGGAATGGCTACACCTTC. Translating gives CASRRPTGNGYTF. Looking up the rest from reference TRBV7-9 and TRBJ1-2 gives the full variable domain: DTGVSQNPRHKITKRGQNVTFRCDPISEHNRLYWYRQTLGQGPEFLTYFQNEAQLEKSRLLSDRFSAERPKGSFSTLEIQRTEQGDSAMYLCASRRPTGNGYTFGSGTRLTVV.

The chain carries TRBV5-6 and TRBJ2-7; 8 bases align to TRBD1. The CDR3 is 15 amino acids. Germline CDR1 and CDR2: SGHDT and YYEEEE. The junction had 7 bases not matched to a gene; V was cut back by 1 base and J by 4 bases. Here the CDR3 DNA reads TGTGCCAGCAGCTTGTCACCGACAGGGGAGTACGAGCAGTACTTC. It translates to CASSLSPTGEYEQYF.

The rearrangement links TRBV10-3 to TRBJ2-7; possible D gene TRBD2, 6 bases. CDR1 is ENHRY, CDR2 SYGVKD, per germline. CDR3 length: 13 amino acids. Trimming took 10 bases from V and 3 from J, leaving 16 bases between them. Written as DNA, the CDR3 is TGTGCCACCCGAAGGGGAGGAGACTACGAGCAGTACTTC. Protein product: CATRRGGDYEQYF.

The sample holds one count of this clone. The V gene is TRBV25-1, the J gene TRBJ2-3; maybe TRBD2 (6 bases). The CDR3 runs to 15 residues. V was cut by 4 bases and J by 1 base, with 12 bases left in between. From germline, CDR1 is MGHDK and CDR2 SYGVNS. CDR3 sequence reads: CASSVRGGGTDTQYF. In DNA form, the CDR3 reads TGTGCCAGCAGTGTTAGAGGAGGGGGCACAGATACGCAGTATTTT.

The gene calls are TRBV4-3 and TRBJ2-1; tentatively, D is TRBD2 (6 bases). Germline CDR1 reads LGHNA; CDR2 reads YSLEER. V lost 0 bases, J lost 6 bases, and 21 bases lay in between. The CDR3 sequence is 18 residues long. CDR3 in DNA: TGCGCCAGCAGCCAAGATTGGCTTAGCGGCCCTCTCGGCAATGAGCAGTTCTTC. Translation gives CASSQDWLSGPLGNEQFF.

V and J are TRBV7-2 and TRBJ1-2; TRBD1 agrees at 7 bases. Germline V CDR1 and CDR2: SGHTA, FQGNSA. V shed 5 bases and J 5 bases; nucleotides not matched to a gene: 5. This CDR3 spans 13 amino acids. The CDR3 DNA follows: TGTGCCAGCAGCCCACAGGGGCGGTATGGCTACACCTTC. Its protein product is CASSPQGRYGYTF.